This passage covers 6 T cell receptor beta chains from one sample sequenced in a study of T-cell reconstitution after alpha-beta-depleted transplantation in children. Unique molecular identifiers tagged the TCRbeta library. TCRdb reanalysed the PCR reads using MiXCR and keeps one entry per CDR3 protein. Of fewer than 750,000 distinct CDR3 sequences listed, 25% to 30% are singletons. Material: PBMCs, obtained before TCRalphabeta/CD19-depleted stem cell transplant. The receptors here all came from a boy younger than two with Wiskott-Aldrich syndrome, due to receive a stem cell transplant.

Here the CDR3 reads CASSYRSGVGGGELFF. The CDR3 DNA sequence: TGTGCCAGCAGTTACCGTAGCGGGGTCGGAGGAGGGGAGCTGTTTTTT. V and J are TRBV6-5 and TRBJ2-2; TRBD2 agrees at 8 bases. CDR3 length equals 16 residues. Germline V CDR1 and CDR2: MNHEY, SVGAGI. V gave up 2 bases and J gave up 8 bases; unmatched junction bases: 10.

The chain has TRBV5-1 and TRBJ2-5; D is possibly TRBD1 (7 bases). The V end was cut by 4 bases, the J end by 1 base, with 11 bases between. Per the germline V gene, CDR1 is SGHRS and CDR2 is YFSETQ. The CDR3 has 14 residues. The CDR3 region is CASSRRDSQETQYF. DNA of the CDR3: TGCGCCAGCAGCCGGCGGGACAGCCAAGAGACCCAGTACTTC.

This clonotype was found a few times. The V gene is TRBV5-1, the J gene TRBJ2-7, with D possibly being TRBD2 (6 bases). Germline lookup yields CDR1 SGHRS and CDR2 YFSETQ. V lost 5 bases to trimming and J lost 5 bases, with 14 bases between them. The CDR3 is 13 amino acids. CDR3 protein: CASRSSGVHEQYF. CDR3 in DNA: TGCGCCAGCAGGTCGTCGGGGGTGCACGAGCAGTACTTC. The complete variable domain, with remaining parts taken from reference TRBV5-1 and TRBJ2-7, reads KAGVTQTPRYLIKTRGQQVTLSCSPISGHRSVSWYQQTPGQGLQFLFEYFSETQRNKGNFPGRFSGRQFSNSRSEMNVSTLELGDSALYLCASRSSGVHEQYFGPGTRLTVT.

This chain connects TRBV5-1 to TRBJ2-1, with D possibly matching TRBD2 (5 bases). CDR3 length: 11 amino acids. V shed 10 bases and J shed 10 bases, with 15 bases lying between them. CDR1 is SGHRS, CDR2 YFSETQ, per germline. The CDR3 nucleotides read TGCGCCTCGTCGGGGATCAGGGAGCAGTTCTTC. It translates to CASSGIREQFF.

The chain carries TRBV6-5 and TRBJ2-7; 8 bases fit TRBD1. V gave up 4 bases and J gave up 4 bases; unmatched junction bases: 15. Looked up from germline, CDR1 is MNHEY and CDR2 is SVGAGI. The CDR3 runs 17 residues. The CDR3 coding sequence is TGTGCCAGCAGTTCGAATCACCCCGGGACAGGAATTTACGAGCAGTACTTC. Encoded protein: CASSSNHPGTGIYEQYF.

The V and J genes are TRBV14 and TRBJ2-2, with D possibly called TRBD1 or TRBD2 (5 bases each). The CDR3 is made up of 17 amino acids. V was pared by 3 bases and J by 0 bases, with 14 bases between. CDR1 and CDR2 from the germline V gene are SGHDN and FVKESK. The CDR3 DNA is TGTGCCAGCAGCCAGCGAACCGGGACGGCGAACACCGGGGAGCTGTTTTTT. Amino acids: CASSQRTGTANTGELFF.